This entry lists 24 T cell receptor beta chains sequenced from one sample in a study of blood T cell repertoires in COVID-19. Sequenced by immunoSEQ multiplex PCR; TCRdb stores in-frame clones only, minus some. The table shows over 200,000 clones, with around 90% occurring only once. The sequencing input was peripheral blood. Receptors originate from a human donor in a cohort sampled during active COVID-19.

The chain employs TRBV19 and TRBJ2-3; TRBD2 matches 12 bases. The ends lost 3 bases at V and 2 bases at J; junction bases unmatched: 6. Per the germline V gene, CDR1 is LNHDA and CDR2 is SQIVND (reference sequence). The CDR3 is made up of 17 amino acids. The CDR3 nucleotides read TGTGCCAGTAGTATCGGCCGACTAGCGGGAGTCACAGATACGCAGTATTTT. Translated, it gives CASSIGRLAGVTDTQYF.

This chain connects TRBV6-5 to TRBJ2-7; TRBD1 aligns across 10 bases. V trimming: 7 bases; J trimming: 2 bases; junction bases outside the gene matches: 5. The CDR3 loop spans 14 amino acids. CDR1 is MNHEY and CDR2 is SVGAGI in the germline V gene. CDR3 region: CASTRTGGTYEQYF. CDR3 coding DNA: TGTGCCAGCACCAGGACAGGGGGGACCTACGAGCAGTACTTC.

This sequence joins TRBV7-2 and TRBJ2-5; weak D call: TRBD2 (5 bases). The germline V gene has CDR1 SGHTA and CDR2 FQGNSA. The CDR3 covers 12 residues. Trimming took off 1 base at V and 10 bases at J, with 10 bases between the two ends. CDR3 DNA sequence: TGTGCCAGCAGCTTAGGGTCCCGGGGCCAGTACTTC. It specifies CASSLGSRGQYF.

V usage is TRBV7-2 and J usage is TRBJ2-3, with 10 bases aligning to TRBD2. V dropped 1 base and J dropped 7; count of bases not matched to a gene: 8. The germline V gene has CDR1 SGHTA and CDR2 FQGNSA. The CDR3 consists of 16 residues. The chain's CDR3 is CASSLGSGRAGNTQYF. Written as DNA, the CDR3 is TGTGCCAGCAGCTTAGGGAGCGGGAGGGCCGGGAATACGCAGTATTTT.

The genes are TRBV25-1 and TRBJ1-1; 8 bases align to TRBD1. Trimming at V came to 2 bases and at J to 1 base, leaving 3 bases not matched to a gene. The CDR3 contains 15 residues. Germline V gene data show CDR1 as MGHDK and CDR2 as SYGVNS. CDR3 DNA sequence: TGTGCCAGCAGTGAACCGGACAGGGCGAACACTGAAGCTTTCTTT. It is translated as CASSEPDRANTEAFF.

V usage is TRBV21-1 and J usage is TRBJ2-5; the table names TRBD1, a call not compared with the DNA. TRBV21-1 is designated a pseudogene. The CDR3 length is 18 residues. The CDR3 sequence is CASSKGQNTNTIQETQYF. CDR3 bases: TGTGCCAGCAGCAAAGGACAGAATACAAACACCATCCAAGAGACCCAGTACTTC.

The rearrangement uses TRBV27 and TRBJ2-5; D is possibly TRBD2 (6 bases). This CDR3 contains 17 residues. Germline assignment: CDR1 MNHEY and CDR2 SMNVEV (reference sequence). Trimming pared 0 bases from V and 3 bases from J, leaving 17 bases between. CDR3 loop: CASSLSARGAGEETQYF. The CDR3 DNA reads as TGTGCCAGCAGTTTATCGGCCCGGGGAGCGGGTGAAGAGACCCAGTACTTC.

The chain is built from TRBV7-9 and TRBJ2-7; D possibly corresponds to TRBD1 (6 bases). The length of the CDR3 is 15 residues. V was clipped by 4 bases and J by 2 bases, with 15 bases between them. Germline V lookup: CDR1 SEHNR, CDR2 FQNEAQ (reference sequence). CDR3 in DNA: TGTGCCAGCAGCTCGATACAGGGAGATACCTACGAGCAGTACTTC. Residues: CASSSIQGDTYEQYF.

The genes are TRBV5-4 and TRBJ2-7, with 12 bases that match TRBD2. The germline CDR1 and CDR2 sequences are SGHNT and YYREEE (reference sequence). V trimming: 4 bases; J trimming: 6 bases; junction bases outside the gene matches: 8. The CDR3 is 15 amino acids. In nucleotides, the CDR3 is TGTGCCAGCAGCCCCCTAGCGGGAGGGCCTGGCGAGCAGTACTTC. Residues: CASSPLAGGPGEQYF.

The genes are TRBV10-1 and TRBJ2-7, with TRBD1 identical over 10 bases. V dropped 6 bases and J dropped 1; count of bases not matched to a gene: 3. CDR3 length: 14 residues. Germline V lookup: CDR1 WNHNN, CDR2 SYGVQD (reference sequence). The CDR3 spells CASRRGQGSYEQYF. As DNA, the CDR3 is TGCGCCAGCAGGAGGGGACAGGGGTCCTACGAGCAGTACTTC.

The CDR3 sequence: CACGQYSNQPQHF. Written as DNA, the CDR3 is TGTGCCTGCGGACAGTATAGCAATCAGCCCCAGCATTTT. J is TRBJ1-5 and V is TRBV30, with TRBD1 as a possible D gene (6 bases). The V gene lost 6 bases and the J gene lost 0 bases, with 9 bases spanning the gap. The germline gives CDR1 GTSNPN, CDR2 SVGIG (reference sequence). The CDR3 is 13 residues long.

The chain carries TRBV19 and TRBJ2-1; 12 nucleotides agree with TRBD2. Per the germline V gene, CDR1 is LNHDA and CDR2 is SQIVND (reference sequence). J was trimmed by 14 bases and V by 6 bases; bases with no gene match: 14. CDR3 length: 15 amino acids. The CDR3 loop is CASSSTSGSIGSKFF. DNA for the CDR3: TGTGCCAGTAGCTCGACTAGCGGGAGCATTGGTTCTAAGTTCTTC.

The CDR3 protein is CASSPGTGRRTEAFF. CDR3 sequence (DNA): TGTGCCAGCAGCCCCGGGACAGGGCGTCGGACTGAAGCTTTCTTT. The chain employs TRBV11-2 and TRBJ1-1; 9 bases fit TRBD1. Germline CDR1 reads SGHAT; CDR2 reads FQNNGV. Trimming removed 5 bases from V and 5 bases from J; junction bases left unmatched: 9. The CDR3 is 15 amino acids.

The chain uses TRBV7-2 and TRBJ1-1; D is possibly TRBD1 (5 bases). CDR3 size: 11 residues. Germline V gene lookup returns CDR1 SGHTA and CDR2 FQGNSA. V was cut by 2 bases and J by 11 bases, with 9 bases left in between. The CDR3 loop reads CASSLYRPAFF. The CDR3 DNA follows: TGTGCCAGCAGCTTATACAGGCCGGCTTTCTTT.

This clone was detected only once. The genes are TRBV28 and TRBJ1-2; a weak D match, TRBD1 (5 bases). V was clipped by 2 bases and J by 8 bases, with 18 bases between them. CDR3 length: 15 residues. The germline V gene has CDR1 MDHEN and CDR2 SYDVKM. The CDR3 DNA reads TGTGCCAGCAGTTTAACTCAGGGTGGAGTGAGGGGCTACACCTTC. This encodes CASSLTQGGVRGYTF.

The CDR3 DNA sequence: TGTGCCAGCAGCCAAGCGGAGGGACTAGCCAATTCGGAAGAGCAGTACTTC. Encoded protein: CASSQAEGLANSEEQYF. The rearrangement uses TRBV4-2 and TRBJ2-7; TRBD2 matches at 9 bases. Germline CDR1 LGHNA, CDR2 YNFKEQ. Losses at the gene ends were 1 base for V and 7 bases for J; bases not matched to a gene: 14. The CDR3 covers 17 residues.

V usage is TRBV6-6 and J usage is TRBJ1-2; maybe TRBD1 (5 bases). CDR1 is MNHNY, CDR2 SVGAGI, per germline (reference sequence). The CDR3 extends over 16 amino acids. The ends were cut back, 6 bases at V and 4 bases at J, with 21 bases in the middle. The CDR3 DNA reads TGTGCCAGCAGCCTCCCAGCAGGGCAAGTACTCTATGGCTACACCTTC. As protein: CASSLPAGQVLYGYTF.

The chain employs TRBV15 and TRBJ2-2; possibly TRBD1 for D (5 bases). From germline, CDR1 is LNHNV and CDR2 YYDKDF (reference sequence). With 3 bases removed from V and 6 bases from J, the gap between germline ends came to 8 bases. The CDR3 is 13 amino acids. In DNA form, the CDR3 reads TGTGCCACCAGCAGGGGGCCCTCCGGGGAGCTGTTTTTT. It encodes CATSRGPSGELFF.

In this sample, this clone turned up a few times. The gene calls are TRBV11-1 and TRBJ1-1; D call uncertain. The CDR3 loop spans 15 amino acids. V shed 5 bases and J shed 6 bases, with 19 bases lying between them. CDR1 SGHAT and CDR2 FQDESV come from the germline V gene (reference sequence). The chain's CDR3 is CASSPRESPPSEAFF. The CDR3 nucleotides read TGTGCCAGCAGCCCTAGGGAGTCCCCCCCTTCTGAAGCTTTCTTT.

The rearrangement uses TRBV28 and TRBJ2-7; 8 bases align to TRBD2. The CDR3 loop spans 17 amino acids. Germline V gene lookup returns CDR1 MDHEN and CDR2 SYDVKM. After removal of 5 bases from V and 8 bases from J, the junction contained 20 bases not matched to a gene. The CDR3 here is CASSLGSGKSGSRKQYF. In DNA, the CDR3 is TGTGCCAGCAGTCTGGGCAGTGGGAAAAGCGGGAGTAGAAAGCAGTACTTC.

This clone is a singleton in its sample. In DNA form, the CDR3 reads TGCAGTGCTAGTCGTGGAAGAGCGGCCTACGAGCAGTACTTC. Amino acid sequence: CSASRGRAAYEQYF. This sequence joins TRBV20-1 and TRBJ2-7, with a tentative D call TRBD2 (5 bases). The CDR3 contains 14 residues. CDR1 is DFQATT and CDR2 is SNEGSKA in the germline V gene (reference sequence). Trimming stripped 3 bases from V and 2 bases from J, with 14 bases between.

V usage is TRBV2 and J usage is TRBJ1-2, with unresolved D. Trimming took 2 bases from V and 7 from J, leaving 14 bases between them. This CDR3 contains 14 residues. Looked up from germline, CDR1 is SNHLY and CDR2 is FYNNEI. CDR3 bases: TGTGCCAGCAGTGAACAGGCGACGGGAACTGGCTACACCTTC. Amino acids: CASSEQATGTGYTF.

This clone has only a few counts. Other nucleotide sequences from this sample produce the same CDR3. The chain employs TRBV7-2 and TRBJ2-7; 9 bases are a match to TRBD2. The CDR3 covers 14 residues. V was pared by 4 bases and J by 1 base, with 2 bases of the junction left unmatched. From germline, CDR1 is SGHTA and CDR2 FQGNSA. The CDR3 bases are TGTGCCAGCAGCTCGACTAGCGGATCCTACGAGCAGTACTTC. It is translated as CASSSTSGSYEQYF.

This clone was detected only once. The rearrangement uses TRBV10-2 and TRBJ2-7; tentatively, D is TRBD2 (6 bases). This CDR3 has 15 amino acids. Germline V lookup: CDR1 WSHSY, CDR2 SAAADI. V was shortened by 6 bases and J by 2 bases, with 17 bases between the two germline ends. CDR3 loop: CASRPGQRATYEQYF. The CDR3 region has the DNA TGCGCCAGCAGACCCGGGCAGCGGGCCACCTACGAGCAGTACTTC.